The 21 T cell receptor beta chains in this list originate from one sample, sequenced in a study of blood T cells in healthy people across ages. Primed by a sample-barcoded 5' primer and a J-beta primer mix, a second PCR proceeded for about 6 to 12 cycles. TCRdb ran MiXCR on the 5' RACE reads and lists one entry per CDR3 protein. The sample consists of 1,300,000 or so distinct CDR3 sequences, roughly 59% of them appearing once. Material: blood. The origin of the receptors is a man aged 18-30 years in good health.

The V call is TRBV9, the J call TRBJ1-1; weak D call: TRBD1 (5 bases). The V gene lost 0 bases and the J gene lost 0 bases, with 6 bases spanning the gap. This CDR3 is built from 14 residues. CDR1 is SGDLS and CDR2 is YYNGEE in the germline V gene. CDR3 loop: CASSVVTVNTEAFF. The CDR3 nucleotides are TGTGCCAGCAGCGTAGTGACAGTGAACACTGAAGCTTTCTTT.

The chain joins TRBV6-5 to TRBJ2-3, with 13 bases that match TRBD2. This CDR3 contains 17 residues. The trim removed 2 bases at V and 4 bases at J, leaving 6 bases unmatched. Germline lookup yields CDR1 MNHEY and CDR2 SVGAGI. CDR3 region: CASSYPRTSGGPDTQYF. The CDR3, as DNA: TGTGCCAGCAGTTACCCAAGGACTAGCGGGGGCCCAGATACGCAGTATTTT.

The chain recombines TRBV20-1 with TRBJ2-1; no firm D call. The V and J ends lost 3 bases and 7 bases respectively, with 10 bases between them. Germline V lookup: CDR1 DFQATT, CDR2 SNEGSKA (reference sequence). This CDR3 has 12 residues. The CDR3 nucleotides are TGCAGTGCTAGGGTAGGCTTTAATGAGCAGTTCTTC. Translating it yields CSARVGFNEQFF.

The chain has TRBV4-1 and TRBJ1-2; TRBD1 agrees at 7 bases. There are 19 residues in the CDR3. Trimming at V came to 2 bases and at J to 2 bases, leaving 17 bases not matched to a gene. Germline CDR1 MGHRA, CDR2 YSYEKL. The chain's CDR3 is CASSQHLRGTVQENYGYTF. The CDR3 DNA reads as TGCGCCAGCAGCCAACACCTCAGGGGGACAGTACAAGAAAACTATGGCTACACCTTC.

V and J are TRBV4-1 and TRBJ2-4, with TRBD2 matching over 7 bases. Germline CDR1 and CDR2: MGHRA and YSYEKL. CDR3 length equals 18 residues. The J segment lost 0 bases and the V segment lost 1 base, leaving 9 bases of the junction unmatched. The CDR3 DNA follows: TGCGCCAGCAGCCAAGGTCCGGTTTGGGGGGGAGCCAAAAACATTCAGTACTTC. Protein sequence: CASSQGPVWGGAKNIQYF.

The chain uses TRBV4-3 and TRBJ2-3; D might be TRBD1 (6 bases). This CDR3 has 17 residues. Germline V CDR1 and CDR2: LGHNA, YSLEER. The V and J ends lost 1 base and 4 bases respectively, with 18 bases between them. In DNA form, the CDR3 reads TGCGCCAGCAGCCAAGTAGTGGGCCAGGGGTATTCAGATACGCAGTATTTT. This gives the protein CASSQVVGQGYSDTQYF.

In its sample, this clonotype was seen a few times. V is TRBV9 and J is TRBJ2-1, with 11 positions matching TRBD2. The J segment lost 3 bases and the V segment lost 8 bases, leaving 7 bases of the junction unmatched. This CDR3 is 15 amino acids long. CDR1 is SGDLS and CDR2 is YYNGEE in the germline V gene. Here the CDR3 DNA reads TGTGCCAGTAGATCCGGGACTAGCGGCTACAATGAGCAGTTCTTC. Translating it yields CASRSGTSGYNEQFF.

The genes are TRBV4-1 and TRBJ2-3, with 9 bases identical to TRBD1. The V gene end was trimmed by 2 bases and the J gene end by 4 bases; junction bases not matched to a gene: 4. The CDR3 length is 15 residues. Germline values: CDR1 MGHRA, CDR2 YSYEKL. CDR3 in DNA: TGCGCCAGCAGCCAACTGGGACAGGGCCCAGATACGCAGTATTTT. This sequence encodes CASSQLGQGPDTQYF.

V is TRBV6-6 and J is TRBJ1-1, with D possibly being TRBD1 (5 bases). The ends were cut back, 2 bases at V and 7 bases at J, with 5 bases in the middle. CDR1 and CDR2 from the germline V gene are MNHNY and SVGAGI (reference sequence). CDR3 length: 11 residues. CDR3 DNA sequence: TGTGCCAGCAGTTACGACAGTGAAGCTTTCTTT. Its translation: CASSYDSEAFF.

On this clonotype: Being one base from a much bigger clone, this may be a read error. V and J are TRBV29-1 and TRBJ1-1, with D tentatively TRBD1 (5 bases). This CDR3 is built from 12 residues. Germline assignment: CDR1 SQVTM and CDR2 ANQGSEA. The CDR3 DNA reads as TGCGGCGTTGAGGGGATCGAGGGCACCGCTTTCTTT. This codes for CGVEGIEGTAFF. The full variable domain, its missing parts supplied by reference TRBV29-1 and TRBJ1-1, is SAVISQKPSRDICQRGTSLTIQCQVDSQVTMMFWYRQQPGQSLTLIATANQGSEATYESGFVIDKFPISRPNLTFSTLTVSNMSPEDSSIYLCGVEGIEGTAFFGQGTRLTVV.

J is TRBJ2-5 and V is TRBV28; D possibly corresponds to TRBD2 (6 bases). CDR1 is MDHEN, CDR2 SYDVKM, per germline. Between the trimmed V and J ends, which lost 3 bases and 6 bases, there was a span of 17 bases. The CDR3 contains 15 residues. DNA of the CDR3: TGTGCCAGCAGTTTCGGGGGTGGATCTCCTAAGACCCAGTACTTC. This codes for CASSFGGGSPKTQYF.

In its sample, this clonotype was seen a few times. The chain links TRBV29-1 to TRBJ2-1; D unclear. Germline V lookup: CDR1 SQVTM, CDR2 ANQGSEA. V was pared by 2 bases and J by 4 bases, with 15 bases between. CDR3 size: 15 residues. The CDR3 nucleotides read TGCAGCGTTGAACCCCCCCTAGTCTTGTACAATGAGCAGTTCTTC. Amino acid sequence: CSVEPPLVLYNEQFF.

A few counts support this clonotype. This chain links TRBV20-1 with TRBJ1-6; no reliable D call. Per the germline V gene, CDR1 is DFQATT and CDR2 is SNEGSKA (reference sequence). This CDR3 has 14 amino acids. Trimming took off 3 bases at V and 1 base at J, with 7 bases between the two ends. The CDR3: CSASPGSYNSPLHF. CDR3 in DNA: TGCAGTGCTAGTCCCGGGTCCTATAATTCACCCCTCCACTTT.

The chain recombines TRBV7-2 with TRBJ2-2; TRBD2 agrees at 8 bases. Losses at the gene ends were 5 bases for V and 5 bases for J; bases not matched to a gene: 7. The CDR3 consists of 15 residues. Germline loops: CDR1 SGHTA, CDR2 FQGNSA. CDR3 amino acids: CASSQMSGGTGELFF. The CDR3, as DNA: TGTGCCAGCAGCCAAATGAGCGGGGGAACCGGGGAGCTGTTTTTT.

This clonotype came up a few times. The V gene is TRBV29-1, the J gene TRBJ2-5; 9 bases fit TRBD1. Germline V gives CDR1 SQVTM, CDR2 ANQGSEA. Unmatched junction bases numbered 4, after V lost 7 bases and J lost 4 bases. This CDR3 is 12 amino acids long. The CDR3: CSGYRGRETQYF. DNA of the CDR3: TGCAGCGGATACAGGGGGCGAGAGACCCAGTACTTC.

This clonotype was found a few times. The chain has TRBV4-2 and TRBJ2-7; 11 bases line up with TRBD2. V lost 8 bases, J lost 4 bases, and 7 bases stayed unmatched. Germline lookup yields CDR1 LGHNA and CDR2 YNFKEQ. The CDR3 has 14 amino acids. CDR3 region: CASATSGGPYEQYF. The CDR3 bases are TGTGCCAGCGCTACTAGCGGGGGACCTTACGAGCAGTACTTC.

The chain uses TRBV20-1 and TRBJ2-1; 7 nucleotides agree with TRBD2. The assigned J gene may be wrong: the sequence end matches TRBJ2-7 better. CDR1 is DFQATT and CDR2 is SNEGSKA in the germline V gene (reference sequence). CDR3 length equals 14 residues. CDR3 in amino acids: CSALYVGGVHEQYF. CDR3 in DNA: TGCAGTGCTTTATACGTTGGGGGGGTCCACGAGCAGTACTTC.

This chain connects TRBV27 to TRBJ2-5, with TRBD1 as a possible D gene (6 bases). Germline V CDR1 and CDR2: MNHEY, SMNVEV (reference sequence). V was pared by 6 bases and J by 5 bases, with 16 bases between. The CDR3 runs 14 residues. CDR3 residues: CASSSGQLRETQYF. DNA of the CDR3: TGTGCCAGCAGCTCGGGACAATTGAGGGAGACCCAGTACTTC.

This clonotype was seen more than once but under ten times. This sequence joins TRBV7-2 and TRBJ1-4; D is unclear. The CDR3 covers 15 residues. The V end was cut by 5 bases, the J end by 3 bases, with 13 bases between. Germline loops: CDR1 SGHTA, CDR2 FQGNSA. CDR3 residues: CASSAITGPNEKLFF. DNA of the CDR3: TGTGCCAGCAGCGCGATTACGGGCCCTAATGAAAAACTGTTTTTT.

The sample holds a few counts of this clonotype. This chain uses TRBV27 with TRBJ2-3; D not resolved. This CDR3 spans 15 amino acids. Trimming shortened V by 1 base and J by 7 bases, and 15 bases separated the two germline ends. The V gene's germline CDR1 is MNHEY and CDR2 SMNVEV (reference sequence). CDR3 region: CASSLLPGRPHTQYF. The CDR3 DNA follows: TGTGCCAGCAGTTTATTGCCCGGACGCCCGCATACGCAGTATTTT.

The rearrangement joins TRBV6-5 to TRBJ1-2; possibly TRBD1 for D (5 bases). CDR3 length: 12 amino acids. Germline CDR1 is MNHEY and CDR2 is SVGAGI. The ends were cut back, 9 bases at V and 7 bases at J, with 15 bases in the middle. The CDR3 DNA reads as TGTGCCAGTCAAGACGGGGGAGGTGGCTACACCTTC. Protein sequence: CASQDGGGGYTF.